This is a list of T cell receptor beta chains from one sample in a study of immune heterogeneity within non-small cell lung tumors. TCRdb reanalysed the multiplex PCR reads using MiXCR and keeps one entry per CDR3 protein. The sample includes 9,000 to 10,000 distinct CDR3 sequences, roughly a third of them seen just once. Sequenced input: lung tumor tissue. These receptors all stem from a man aged 55 to 70 with non-small cell lung cancer. Each CDR3 is given with its conserved first and last residue. Each record gives: D gene, J gene, V gene, clone size, CDR3 DNA, CDR3 protein. D genes are given only for firm matches. Where a row states a size, it is once, few, many or the class of an expanded clone; other rows omit it.

>NA|TRBJ2-7|TRBV20-1|NA
TGCAGTGCGTCCGGGCGCTACGAGCAGTACTTC
CSASGRYEQYF
>NA|TRBJ2-1|TRBV15|many
TGTGCCACCAGCAGAATACTAGTTTACGGAGAGCAGTTCTTC
CATSRILVYGEQFF
>TRBD1|TRBJ2-7|TRBV6-1|few
TGTGCCAGCATCGAAGTGGGGACAGGCCCCCACGAGCAGTACTTC
CASIEVGTGPHEQYF
>NA|TRBJ1-1|TRBV19|NA
TGTGCCAGTATTTCACAGGGGAACACTGAAGCTTTCTTT
CASISQGNTEAFF
>NA|TRBJ2-4|TRBV27|once
TGTGCCAGCAGTTTAGGAGGCAGGTTGGGAGCCAAAAACATTCAGTACTTC
CASSLGGRLGAKNIQYF
>NA|TRBJ2-7|TRBV6-1|medium-sized
TGTGCCAGCGCGGCAGGGAGCCCCTACGAGCAGTACTTC
CASAAGSPYEQYF
>TRBD2|TRBJ2-1|TRBV5-4|few
TGTGCCAGCAGCCGGACTAGCGGGGGAGTTAATGAGCAGTTCTTC
CASSRTSGGVNEQFF
>NA|TRBJ2-2|TRBV11-2|once
TGTGCCAGCAGCTTAGTAGGCGGGGCGAACACCGGGGAGCTGTTTTTT
CASSLVGGANTGELFF
>TRBD2|TRBJ2-7|TRBV20-1|medium-sized
TGCAGTGCTAGAGTGGTAGCGGGAGCGCCCGAGCAGTACTTC
CSARVVAGAPEQYF
>TRBD1|TRBJ1-3|TRBV15|NA
TGTGCCACCAGTAACGTCCCAGGGGGTGGAAACACCATATATTTT
CATSNVPGGGNTIYF
>NA|TRBJ2-7|TRBV25-1|NA
TGTGCCAGCAGTGAATCACCCGGGACGGACCAGGGTCAGTACTTC
CASSESPGTDQGQYF
>TRBD1|TRBJ2-7|TRBV29-1|few
TGCAGCGTAAACTTACAGGGGACCTACGAGCAGTACTTC
CSVNLQGTYEQYF
>NA|TRBJ1-5|TRBV6-1|many
TGTGCCACGCTACCCGGTGGACGGTATAGCAATCAGCCCCAGCATTTT
CATLPGGRYSNQPQHF
>NA|TRBJ1-5|TRBV19|many
TGTGCCAGTAGACCCCGGACGTCATCCAATCAGCCCCAGCATTTT
CASRPRTSSNQPQHF
>TRBD1|TRBJ2-3|TRBV11-3|NA
TGTGCCAGCAGCTCCCGACAGGGCGTTGGAGATACGCAGTATTTT
CASSSRQGVGDTQYF
>NA|TRBJ2-7|TRBV7-7|NA
TGTGCTAGCAGCTTACGCAGGGGCTACGAGCAGTACTTC
CASSLRRGYEQYF
>TRBD1|TRBJ2-2|TRBV25-1|many
TGTGCCAGCAGGAGGGGGACAGGACACACCGGGGAGCTGTTTTTT
CASRRGTGHTGELFF
>NA|TRBJ1-6|TRBV20-1|medium-sized
TGCAGTGCTAGGAAAGGGATTGATTCACCCCTCCACTTT
CSARKGIDSPLHF
>TRBD2|TRBJ2-7|TRBV20-1|medium-sized
TGCAGTGCTAGGAAGACTAGCGGGACCCTCTACGAGCAGTACTTC
CSARKTSGTLYEQYF
>TRBD1|TRBJ2-7|TRBV20-1|NA
TGCAGTGCTAGAGAGACAACCACAGGGGACCGCCACTTC
CSARETTTGDRHF
>NA|TRBJ2-5|TRBV5-5|many
TGTGCCAGCAGCCCCCTCGGCCAGCAAGAGACCCAGTACTTC
CASSPLGQQETQYF
>TRBD1|TRBJ2-7|TRBV30|medium-sized
TGTGCCTGGAGTGTAGGGACAGGAGCATACGAGCAGTACTTC
CAWSVGTGAYEQYF